The rows below give T cell receptor beta chains drawn from one sample of a study of B cell selection in AIRE deficiency. Produced via immunoSEQ multiplex PCR; TCRdb's table is partial and in-frame only. The repertoire holds fewer than 30,000 clones, with approximately 96% as singletons. Sequenced input: conventional CD4+ T cells sorted from PBMCs. Every receptor here comes from a human donor with AIRE deficiency. The CDR3 runs from the conserved cysteine through the conserved F or W.

j_gene: TRBJ2-3; v_gene: TRBV30; CDR3aa: CAWSVDPGRKKVDTQYF
j_gene: TRBJ2-5; v_gene: TRBV7-2; CDR3aa: CASSPYQETQYF
j_gene: TRBJ1-5; v_gene: TRBV16; CDR3aa: CASSRGVSNQPQHF
j_gene: TRBJ2-3; v_gene: TRBV12-5; CDR3aa: CASGPGLADTDTQYF
j_gene: TRBJ2-3; v_gene: TRBV5-1; CDR3aa: CASSFTSGRSDTQYF
j_gene: TRBJ2-5; v_gene: TRBV28; CDR3aa: CASSLTGKETQYF
j_gene: TRBJ1-2; v_gene: TRBV28; CDR3aa: CASSPGRRYGYTF
j_gene: TRBJ2-1; v_gene: TRBV7-9; CDR3aa: CASSLFGIGSSYNEQFF
j_gene: TRBJ2-7; v_gene: TRBV7-2; CDR3aa: CASSSLIRYEQYF
j_gene: TRBJ2-2; v_gene: TRBV10-3; CDR3aa: CAISELGSANTGELFF
j_gene: TRBJ1-2; v_gene: TRBV28; CDR3aa: CASTLGGQAFGYTF
j_gene: TRBJ2-3; v_gene: TRBV7-2; CDR3aa: CASSFGGQKLYTQYF
j_gene: TRBJ2-7; v_gene: TRBV18; CDR3aa: CASSPRLAATSEQYF
j_gene: TRBJ2-5; v_gene: TRBV28; CDR3aa: CASSFFSGGETQYF
j_gene: TRBJ2-3; v_gene: TRBV10-3; CDR3aa: CAISGTKDTQYF
j_gene: TRBJ2-5; v_gene: TRBV6-1; CDR3aa: CASSDQGRETQYF
j_gene: TRBJ2-5; v_gene: TRBV18; CDR3aa: CASSPTLFSGQETQYF
j_gene: TRBJ2-3; v_gene: TRBV27; CDR3aa: CASSFKRDTQYF
j_gene: TRBJ1-5; v_gene: TRBV19; CDR3aa: CASSLLGTPNQPQHF
j_gene: TRBJ2-1; v_gene: TRBV7-3; CDR3aa: CASSAPGLAGGSSYNEQFF
j_gene: TRBJ2-2; v_gene: TRBV2; CDR3aa: CASSVAGDGELFF
j_gene: TRBJ1-2; v_gene: TRBV6-1; CDR3aa: CASTRDRGDYGYTF
j_gene: TRBJ1-3; v_gene: TRBV5-1; CDR3aa: CASSLAEGPSGNTIYF
j_gene: TRBJ2-7; v_gene: TRBV4-2; CDR3aa: CASSHRPGGVSDEQYF
j_gene: TRBJ1-2; v_gene: TRBV2; CDR3aa: CASTRDRGSGYTF
j_gene: TRBJ2-5; v_gene: TRBV11-3; CDR3aa: CASSLSRVETQYF
j_gene: TRBJ2-5; v_gene: TRBV5-1; CDR3aa: CASSGQGGGETQYF
j_gene: TRBJ1-2; v_gene: TRBV12-5; CDR3aa: CASDQTSGTDKNYGYTF
j_gene: TRBJ1-5; v_gene: TRBV7-2; CDR3aa: CASSLGEPQHF
j_gene: TRBJ2-3; v_gene: TRBV2; CDR3aa: CASSARAASGDTQYF
j_gene: TRBJ1-1; v_gene: TRBV5-6; CDR3aa: CASSRYKNTEAFF
j_gene: TRBJ2-7; v_gene: TRBV7-9; CDR3aa: CASSLNDKFYEQYF
j_gene: TRBJ2-3; v_gene: TRBV4-3; CDR3aa: CASSQGSGQGDTQYF
j_gene: TRBJ2-1; v_gene: TRBV19; CDR3aa: CASSFRQRSEQFF
j_gene: TRBJ2-3; v_gene: TRBV5-6; CDR3aa: CASSLTGGTQYF
j_gene: TRBJ2-7; v_gene: TRBV18; CDR3aa: CASSPLAGETYEQYF
j_gene: TRBJ2-3; v_gene: TRBV5-1; CDR3aa: CASSPEVRRSTDTQYF